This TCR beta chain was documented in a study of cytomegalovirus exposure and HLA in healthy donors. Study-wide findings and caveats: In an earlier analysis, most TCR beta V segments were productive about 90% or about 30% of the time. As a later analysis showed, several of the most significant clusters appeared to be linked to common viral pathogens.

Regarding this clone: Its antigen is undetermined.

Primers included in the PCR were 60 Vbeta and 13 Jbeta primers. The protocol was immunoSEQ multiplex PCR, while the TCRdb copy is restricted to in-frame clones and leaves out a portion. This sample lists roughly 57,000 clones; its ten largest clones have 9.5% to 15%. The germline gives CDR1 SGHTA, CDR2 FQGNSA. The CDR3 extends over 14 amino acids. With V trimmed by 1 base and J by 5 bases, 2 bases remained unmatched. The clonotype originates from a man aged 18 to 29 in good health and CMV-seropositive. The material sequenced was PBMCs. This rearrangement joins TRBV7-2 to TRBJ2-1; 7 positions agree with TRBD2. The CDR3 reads CASSLVGGDNEQFF. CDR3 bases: TGTGCCAGCAGCTTAGTGGGAGGGGACAATGAGCAGTTCTTC.